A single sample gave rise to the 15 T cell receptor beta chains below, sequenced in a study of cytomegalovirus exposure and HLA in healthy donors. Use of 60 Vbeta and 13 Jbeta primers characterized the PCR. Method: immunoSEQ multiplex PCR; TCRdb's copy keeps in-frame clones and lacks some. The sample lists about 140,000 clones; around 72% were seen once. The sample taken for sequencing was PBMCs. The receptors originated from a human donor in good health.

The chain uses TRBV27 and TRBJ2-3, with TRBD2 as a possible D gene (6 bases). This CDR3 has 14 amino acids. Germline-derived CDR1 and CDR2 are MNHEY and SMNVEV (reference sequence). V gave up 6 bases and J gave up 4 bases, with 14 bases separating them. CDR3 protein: CASSLLARADTQYF. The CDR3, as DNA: TGTGCCAGCAGCTTACTAGCTAGAGCAGATACGCAGTATTTT.

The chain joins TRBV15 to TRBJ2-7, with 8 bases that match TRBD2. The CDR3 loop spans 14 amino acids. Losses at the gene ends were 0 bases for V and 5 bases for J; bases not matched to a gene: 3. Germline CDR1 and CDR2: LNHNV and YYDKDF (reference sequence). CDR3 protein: CATSRDPGGNEQYF. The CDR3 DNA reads TGTGCCACCAGCAGAGATCCGGGAGGGAACGAGCAGTACTTC.

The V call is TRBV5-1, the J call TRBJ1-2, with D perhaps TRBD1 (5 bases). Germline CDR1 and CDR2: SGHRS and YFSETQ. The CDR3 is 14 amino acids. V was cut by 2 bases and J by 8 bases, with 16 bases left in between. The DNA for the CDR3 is TGCGCCAGCAGCTTTGGCAGGGAAATGGGCGGCTACACCTTC. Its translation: CASSFGREMGGYTF. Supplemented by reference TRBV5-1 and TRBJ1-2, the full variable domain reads KAGVTQTPRYLIKTRGQQVTLSCSPISGHRSVSWYQQTPGQGLQFLFEYFSETQRNKGNFPGRFSGRQFSNSRSEMNVSTLELGDSALYLCASSFGREMGGYTFGSGTRLTVV.

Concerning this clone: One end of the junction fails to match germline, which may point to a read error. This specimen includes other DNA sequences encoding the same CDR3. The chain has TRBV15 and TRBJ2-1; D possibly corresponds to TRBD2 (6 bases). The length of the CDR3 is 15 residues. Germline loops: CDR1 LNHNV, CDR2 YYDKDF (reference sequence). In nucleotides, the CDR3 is TGCGCCACCAGCGGGTTGGCAGGCCGATACAATGAGCAGTTCTTC. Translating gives CATSGLAGRYNEQFF.

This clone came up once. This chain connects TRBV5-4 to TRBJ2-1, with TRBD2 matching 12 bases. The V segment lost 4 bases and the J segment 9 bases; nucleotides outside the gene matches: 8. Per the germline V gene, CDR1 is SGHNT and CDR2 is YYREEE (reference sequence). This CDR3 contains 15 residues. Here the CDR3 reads CASSLLAGGPGEQFF. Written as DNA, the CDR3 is TGTGCCAGCAGCCTTCTAGCGGGGGGGCCCGGTGAGCAGTTCTTC.

CDR3: CASSLGTGAHEQYF. The CDR3, as DNA: TGTGCCAGCAGCCTAGGGACAGGGGCCCACGAGCAGTACTTC. The J gene is TRBJ2-7, the V gene TRBV5-4; 10 bases map to TRBD1. Trimming cost V 4 bases and J 5 bases; bases outside gene matches: 6. Germline V gives CDR1 SGHNT, CDR2 YYREEE (reference sequence). There are 14 residues in the CDR3.

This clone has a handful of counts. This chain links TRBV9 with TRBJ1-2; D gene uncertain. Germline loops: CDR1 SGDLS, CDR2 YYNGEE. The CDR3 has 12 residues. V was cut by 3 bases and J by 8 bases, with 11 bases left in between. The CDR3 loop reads CASSDYAAGYTF. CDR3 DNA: TGTGCCAGCAGCGATTACGCCGCGGGCTACACCTTC.

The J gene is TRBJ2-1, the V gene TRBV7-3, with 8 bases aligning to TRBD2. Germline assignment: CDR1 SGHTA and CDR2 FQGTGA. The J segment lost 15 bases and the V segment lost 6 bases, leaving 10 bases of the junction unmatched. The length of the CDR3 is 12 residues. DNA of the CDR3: TGTGCCAGCAGTCGAACGGGGACTAGTTGGTTCTTC. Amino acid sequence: CASSRTGTSWFF. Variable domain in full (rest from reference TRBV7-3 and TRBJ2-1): GAGVSQTPSNKVTEKGKYVELRCDPISGHTALYWYRQSLGQGPEFLIYFQGTGAADDSGLPNDRFFAVRPEGSVSTLKIQRTERGDSAVYLCASSRTGTSWFFGPGTRLTVL.

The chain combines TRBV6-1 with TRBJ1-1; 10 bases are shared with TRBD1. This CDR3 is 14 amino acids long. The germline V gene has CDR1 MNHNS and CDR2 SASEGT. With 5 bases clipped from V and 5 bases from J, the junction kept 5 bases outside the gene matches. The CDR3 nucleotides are TGTGCCAGCAGTCTCGACAGGGGGCTTACTGAAGCTTTCTTT. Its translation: CASSLDRGLTEAFF.

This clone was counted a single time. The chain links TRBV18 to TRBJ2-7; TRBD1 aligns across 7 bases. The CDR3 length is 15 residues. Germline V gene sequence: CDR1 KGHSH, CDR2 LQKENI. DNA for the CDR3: TGTGCCAGCTCACGGGACAGCCGCGAAAACATCCACGGAGTGGTC. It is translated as CASSRDSRENIHGVV.

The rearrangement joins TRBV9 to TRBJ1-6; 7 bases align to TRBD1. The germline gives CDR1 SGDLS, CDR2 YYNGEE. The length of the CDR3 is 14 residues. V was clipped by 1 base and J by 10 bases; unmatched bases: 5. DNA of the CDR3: TGTGCCAGCAGCGTATGGACAGGTAGCTCACCCCTCCACTTT. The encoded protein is CASSVWTGSSPLHF.

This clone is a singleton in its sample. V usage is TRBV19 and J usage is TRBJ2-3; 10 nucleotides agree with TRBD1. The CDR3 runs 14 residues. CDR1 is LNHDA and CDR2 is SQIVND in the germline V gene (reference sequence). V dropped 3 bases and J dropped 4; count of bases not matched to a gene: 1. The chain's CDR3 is CASSIGQGADTQYF. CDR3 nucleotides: TGTGCCAGTAGTATTGGACAGGGGGCAGATACGCAGTATTTT.

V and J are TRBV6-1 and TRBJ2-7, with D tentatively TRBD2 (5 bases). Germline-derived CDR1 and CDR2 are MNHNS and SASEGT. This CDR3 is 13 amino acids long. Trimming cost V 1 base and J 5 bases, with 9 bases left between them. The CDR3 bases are TGTGCCAGCAGTGAAGGAATGAGGGACGAGCAGTACTTC. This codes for CASSEGMRDEQYF.

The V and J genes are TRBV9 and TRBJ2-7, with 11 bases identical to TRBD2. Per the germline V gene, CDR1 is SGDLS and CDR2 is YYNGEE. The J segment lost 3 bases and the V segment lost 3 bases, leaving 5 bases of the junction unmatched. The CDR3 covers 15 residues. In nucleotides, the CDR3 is TGTGCCAGCAGCGCACTAGCGGGGGCCAACTACGAGCAGTACTTC. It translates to CASSALAGANYEQYF. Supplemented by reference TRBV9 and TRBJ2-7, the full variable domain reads DSGVTQTPKHLITATGQRVTLRCSPRSGDLSVYWYQQSLDQGLQFLIQYYNGEERAKGNILERFSAQQFPDLHSELNLSSLELGDSALYFCASSALAGANYEQYFGPGTRLTVT.

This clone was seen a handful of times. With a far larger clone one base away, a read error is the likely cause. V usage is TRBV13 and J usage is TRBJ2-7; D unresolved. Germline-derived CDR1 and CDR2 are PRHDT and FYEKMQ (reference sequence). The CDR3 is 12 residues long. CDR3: CASSLANYEHYF. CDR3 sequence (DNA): TGTGCCAGCAGCTTGGCCAACTACGAGCACTACTTC.